This section outlines one TCR beta chain sequence together with its context. This specimen comes from a study of shared clonotypes between healthy human individuals. Germline lookup yields CDR1 MNHNS and CDR2 SASEGT. The CDR3 covers 14 residues. V was pared by 7 bases and J by 1 base, with 11 bases between. Produced via immunoSEQ multiplex PCR; TCRdb's table is partial and in-frame only. The sample yields some 1.1 million clones, 60% to 85% seen once. Sequenced sample: memory CD4+ T cells from PBMCs. As for subset: CD45RA-negative fraction. This receptor was identified in a man younger than 30 in good health. Some clones in this sample may be carry-over from other donors' samples. This sequence joins TRBV6-1 and TRBJ1-5; the D gene is possibly TRBD1 (6 bases). The CDR3 nucleotides are TGTGCCAGCATCCTCACAGGGAGCAATCAGCCCCAGCATTTT. This translates into CASILTGSNQPQHF.